The clone carrying this TCR beta chain was detected only a few times. TCR beta libraries were built with iRepertoire HTBI primers and Arm-PCR of CDR3 regions. TCRdb recomputed calls from the multiplex PCR reads with MiXCR, one row per CDR3 protein. The sample consists of approximately 300,000 distinct CDR3 sequences, 18% of them appearing once. This sample was taken from a study of regulatory T cells in long-lasting Graves disease. The CDR3 sequence is 12 residues long. The germline gives CDR1 LNHDA, CDR2 SQIVND (reference sequence). The V end lost 7 bases, the J end lost 9 bases, and 13 bases lay between the germline ends. Time point noted: newly diagnosed GD, antithyroid drugs for less than 3 months. Scientists built the TCR library using RNA that was extracted from PBMCs. EDTA tubes held Nine milliliters of peripheral blood from each patient.

Here the sequenced sample was peripheral blood mononuclear cells (PBMCs), taken at new diagnosis, from a patient treated with antithyroid drugs. This receptor was obtained from a female donor with Graves disease. The V gene is TRBV19, the J gene TRBJ2-1; D is possibly TRBD2 (7 bases). For the CDR3, the DNA is TGTGCCAGTACCGGGGGGCTCGCTGAGCAGTTCTTC. It translates to CASTGGLAEQFF.